This paragraph covers one T cell receptor (beta chain) sequence. Its cognate antigen is unknown. The sample originates from a study of response to subunit inactivated influenza vaccine. General study results and limits: Few new T cells, the authors suggested, are recruited by each seasonal influenza vaccination.

From the RT-PCR reads, TCRdb called clonotypes with MiXCR, one entry per CDR3 protein. The sample holds about 780,000 distinct CDR3 sequences, about 18% seen once. This CDR3 is 15 amino acids long. The germline CDR1 and CDR2 sequences are DFQATT and SNEGSKA (reference sequence). The germline V and J ends were trimmed by 3 bases and 0 bases, with 15 bases remaining between them. This chain connects TRBV20-1 to TRBJ2-7, with D possibly TRBD2 on 6 matching bases. The sample consisted of PBMCs from blood, taken about 5 days after vaccination. The receptor comes from a man between 50 and 59 years old who received an inactivated influenza vaccine. The CDR3 here is CSARPTRGSSYEQYF. CDR3 coding DNA: TGCAGTGCTAGGCCCACCCGGGGGAGCTCCTACGAGCAGTACTTC.